The text below deals with one T cell receptor beta chain. Its antigen is still unknown. The entry originates in a study of T cell responses to AZD1222 COVID-19 vaccine. Assay: immunoSEQ multiplex PCR; the TCRdb copy retains only in-frame clones and omits some. This sample has 100,000 to 150,000 clones; approximately 83% occur once, and the top ten carry approximately 1.7%. The CDR3 has 14 amino acids. The germline V gene encodes CDR1 MGHDK and CDR2 SYGVNS. Trimming took 8 bases from V and 2 from J; bases not matched to a gene: 9. Regarding the study as a whole: Just a handful of AZD1222 recipients were seropositive at baseline. No day 14 peak samples; only post-peak repertoires were characterized.

This TCR came from an adult in good health. The chain carries TRBV25-1 and TRBJ2-7; 7 bases match TRBD1. Sample: peripheral blood, taken on day 0 of AZD1222 vaccination. The CDR3 sequence: CASALGTAPYEQYF. The DNA of the CDR3 is TGTGCCAGCGCGTTAGGGACAGCCCCCTACGAGCAGTACTTC.